Listed here is a single TCR beta chain. One entry per CDR3 protein results from TCRdb running MiXCR on the 5' RACE reads. The repertoire holds around 320,000 distinct CDR3 sequences, with approximately 4% as singletons. This CDR3 spans 16 amino acids. The V gene lost 0 bases and the J gene lost 0 bases, with 11 bases spanning the gap. Germline V gene lookup returns CDR1 DFQATT and CDR2 SNEGSKA (reference sequence). These data belong to a study of T cells after yellow fever vaccination. V usage is TRBV20-1 and J usage is TRBJ1-4; TRBD1 is a possible D gene (6 bases). This specimen consisted of PBMCs, obtained 15 days after the yellow fever booster vaccination. The sequence came from a man between 18 and 35 years old who received the YFV17D yellow fever vaccine. As DNA, the CDR3 is TGCAGTGCTAGAGATTGGACAGTCACAACTAATGAAAAACTGTTTTTT. It translates to CSARDWTVTTNEKLFF.